One sample yielded the 13 T cell receptor beta chains listed below, sequenced in a study of regulatory T cells in long-lasting Graves disease. CDR3-region Arm-PCR and iRepertoire HTBI primers produced the TCR beta libraries. Via MiXCR, TCRdb re-called the multiplex PCR reads, giving one row per CDR3 protein. Found here are more than 650,000 distinct CDR3 sequences, approximately 29% of them singletons; the top ten hold about two fifths. Time point noted: persistent/refractory GD, antithyroid drugs over 5 years with positive TRAb. PBMC RNA was the source of the TCR library. The specimen comprised peripheral blood mononuclear cells (PBMCs), sampled when the disease was refractory, from a patient treated with antithyroid drugs. The source is a female donor with Graves disease.

As to this clonotype: With a much larger clone just one base away, this may be a read error. The CDR3: CASSLVGRGTETQYF. CDR3 nucleotides: TGTGCCAGCAGCTTAGTCGGGCGGGGTACAGAGACCCAGTACTTC. The chain links TRBV7-9 to TRBJ2-5, with D maybe TRBD2 (6 bases). The CDR3 length is 15 residues. Trimming shortened V by 1 base and J by 4 bases, and 13 bases separated the two germline ends. Per the germline V gene, CDR1 is SEHNR and CDR2 is FQNEAQ (reference sequence).

This clonotype has at least ten counts. The rearrangement uses TRBV12-3 or TRBV12-4 and TRBJ2-7, with 9 positions matching TRBD2. The J segment lost 6 bases and the V segment lost 4 bases, leaving 28 bases of the junction unmatched. The CDR3 length is 21 residues. CDR3: CASSSRSGQNHCRGRVSEQYF. CDR3 bases: TGTGCCAGCAGTTCTAGGTCAGGACAGAACCACTGTCGCGGGAGGGTTTCCGAGCAGTACTTC.

This clonotype has at least ten counts. V gene TRBV28 combines with J gene TRBJ1-5; D uncertain. The CDR3 runs to 13 residues. V was clipped by 5 bases and J by 3 bases, with 8 bases between them. Per the germline V gene, CDR1 is MDHEN and CDR2 is SYDVKM. For the CDR3, the DNA is TGTGCCAGCAGTGACACCTCCAATCAGCCCCAGCATTTT. Translating it yields CASSDTSNQPQHF.

This clonotype was observed a handful of times. This chain uses TRBV6-1 with TRBJ1-5; a weak D match, TRBD1 (6 bases). The germline CDR1 and CDR2 sequences are MNHNS and SASEGT. Deletions cut 7 bases from V and 1 base from J, with 11 bases between. The CDR3 extends over 14 amino acids. Here the CDR3 DNA reads TGTGCCAGCACTAAGGGGGGGAGCAATCAGCCCCAGCATTTT. Protein product: CASTKGGSNQPQHF.

The chain links TRBV20-1 to TRBJ1-2, with D possibly being TRBD1 (5 bases). Germline values: CDR1 DFQATT, CDR2 SNEGSKA (reference sequence). The CDR3 has 12 amino acids. V was pared by 3 bases and J by 8 bases, with 13 bases between. The DNA for the CDR3 is TGCAGTGCTAGGGGTGGGGCGACAGGCTACACCTTC. Residues: CSARGGATGYTF.

The chain is built from TRBV5-1 and TRBJ1-2; TRBD1 matches 8 bases. Germline CDR1 is SGHRS and CDR2 is YFSETQ. CDR3 size: 16 residues. The V gene end was trimmed by 0 bases and the J gene end by 3 bases; junction bases not matched to a gene: 7. The CDR3 DNA reads as TGCGCCAGCAGCTTGGCCCCACAGGGGGTTGACTATGGCTACACCTTC. Its protein is CASSLAPQGVDYGYTF. The full variable domain, its missing parts supplied by reference TRBV5-1 and TRBJ1-2, is KAGVTQTPRYLIKTRGQQVTLSCSPISGHRSVSWYQQTPGQGLQFLFEYFSETQRNKGNFPGRFSGRQFSNSRSEMNVSTLELGDSALYLCASSLAPQGVDYGYTFGSGTRLTVV.

The table lists this clonotype with a few counts. This sequence joins TRBV7-9 and TRBJ2-7; the match to TRBD1 covers 7 bases. Losses at the gene ends were 9 bases for V and 2 bases for J; bases not matched to a gene: 7. Germline V lookup: CDR1 SEHNR, CDR2 FQNEAQ (reference sequence). The CDR3 extends over 13 amino acids. Here the CDR3 DNA reads TGTGCCAGTTCCGGGACAGTTACCTACGAGCAGTACTTC. It yields the protein CASSGTVTYEQYF.

Ten or more counts support this clonotype. The chain has TRBV29-1 and TRBJ2-5; weak D call: TRBD1 (5 bases). Germline V lookup: CDR1 SQVTM, CDR2 ANQGSEA. Trimming took off 3 bases at V and 7 bases at J, with 21 bases between the two ends. CDR3 size: 15 residues. CDR3 sequence reads: CSVEMGRWGQRTQYF. In nucleotides, the CDR3 is TGCAGCGTTGAGATGGGCAGGTGGGGCCAACGGACCCAGTACTTC.

V is TRBV5-1 and J is TRBJ1-4; D is perhaps TRBD1 (5 bases). The germline CDR1 and CDR2 sequences are SGHRS and YFSETQ. The CDR3 runs to 15 residues. The V end lost 2 bases, the J end lost 5 bases, and 13 bases lay between the germline ends. CDR3 sequence reads: CASSFGTTQNEKLFF. In DNA, the CDR3 is TGCGCCAGCAGCTTCGGGACGACTCAAAATGAAAAACTGTTTTTT.

The chain has TRBV6-1 and TRBJ1-1; possible D gene TRBD1, 5 bases. V dropped 2 bases and J dropped 9 bases, with 13 bases sitting between them. Germline assignment: CDR1 MNHNS and CDR2 SASEGT. The CDR3 is made up of 13 amino acids. The CDR3 reads CASSETLRQKAFF. CDR3 DNA sequence: TGTGCCAGCAGTGAAACATTGCGACAGAAAGCTTTCTTT.

This chain connects TRBV28 to TRBJ1-5; D unclear. With 3 bases removed from V and 3 bases from J, the gap between germline ends came to 15 bases. Germline CDR1 reads MDHEN; CDR2 reads SYDVKM. This CDR3 is built from 16 residues. The CDR3 spells CASSFSPAGPNQPQHF. The CDR3 bases are TGTGCCAGCAGTTTTTCCCCCGCGGGCCCCAATCAGCCCCAGCATTTT.

This clonotype was picked up many times. The junction departs from germline at one end; a sequencing error may be responsible. The CDR3 is CASSTGANYGYTF. CDR3 nucleotides: TGTGCCAGCAGTACAGGGGCCAACTATGGCTACACCTTC. The rearrangement uses TRBV5-1 and TRBJ1-2, with 7 positions matching TRBD1. The CDR3 has 13 amino acids. Germline loops: CDR1 SGHRS, CDR2 YFSETQ.

This clonotype was detected ten times or more. J is TRBJ1-1 and V is TRBV11-2; TRBD1 might be the D (6 bases). Trimming took off 5 bases at V and 3 bases at J, with 16 bases between the two ends. This CDR3 has 15 residues. CDR1 is SGHAT, CDR2 FQNNGV, per germline. The CDR3 nucleotides are TGTGCCAGCAGCATAAAGATACAGGGTTACACTGAAGCTTTCTTT. Translated: CASSIKIQGYTEAFF.